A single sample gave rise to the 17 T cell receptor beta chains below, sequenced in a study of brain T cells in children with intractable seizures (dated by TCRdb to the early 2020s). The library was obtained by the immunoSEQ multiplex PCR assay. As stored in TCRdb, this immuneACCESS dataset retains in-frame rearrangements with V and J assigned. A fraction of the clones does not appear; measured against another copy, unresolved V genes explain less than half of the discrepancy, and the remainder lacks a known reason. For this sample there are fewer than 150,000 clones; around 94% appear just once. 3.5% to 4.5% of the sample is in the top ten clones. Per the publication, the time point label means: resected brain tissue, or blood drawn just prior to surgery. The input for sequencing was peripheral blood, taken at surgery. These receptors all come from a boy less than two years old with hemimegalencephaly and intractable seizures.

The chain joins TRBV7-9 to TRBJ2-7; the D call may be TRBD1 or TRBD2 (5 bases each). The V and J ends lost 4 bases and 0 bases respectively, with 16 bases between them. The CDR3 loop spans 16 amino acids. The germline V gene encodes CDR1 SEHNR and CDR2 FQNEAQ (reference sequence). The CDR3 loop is CASSSQGAASSYEQYF. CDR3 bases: TGTGCCAGCAGCTCCCAGGGAGCGGCTAGCTCCTACGAGCAGTACTTC.

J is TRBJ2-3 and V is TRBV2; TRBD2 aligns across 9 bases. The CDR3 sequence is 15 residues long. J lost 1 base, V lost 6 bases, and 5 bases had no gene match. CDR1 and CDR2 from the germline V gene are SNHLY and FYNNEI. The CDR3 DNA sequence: TGTGCCAGCAGGCCCCGGACTAGCGGCACAGATACGCAGTATTTT. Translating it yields CASRPRTSGTDTQYF.

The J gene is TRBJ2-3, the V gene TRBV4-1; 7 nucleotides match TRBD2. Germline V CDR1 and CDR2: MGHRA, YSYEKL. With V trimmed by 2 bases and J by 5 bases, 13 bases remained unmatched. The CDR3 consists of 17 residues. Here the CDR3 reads CASSQLGGRAVGDTQYF. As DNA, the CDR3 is TGCGCCAGCAGCCAACTTGGTGGGAGGGCCGTGGGAGATACGCAGTATTTT.

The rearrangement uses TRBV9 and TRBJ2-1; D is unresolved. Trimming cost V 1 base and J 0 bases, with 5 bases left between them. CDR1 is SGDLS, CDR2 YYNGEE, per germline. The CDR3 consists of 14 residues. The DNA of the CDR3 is TGTGCCAGCAGCGTACACCACTCCTACAATGAGCAGTTCTTC. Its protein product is CASSVHHSYNEQFF.

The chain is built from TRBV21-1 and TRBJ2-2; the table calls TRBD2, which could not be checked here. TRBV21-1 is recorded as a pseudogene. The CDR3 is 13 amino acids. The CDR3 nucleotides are TGTGCCAGCAGCATTGGACTCCGCGGGGAGCTGTTTTTT. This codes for CASSIGLRGELFF.

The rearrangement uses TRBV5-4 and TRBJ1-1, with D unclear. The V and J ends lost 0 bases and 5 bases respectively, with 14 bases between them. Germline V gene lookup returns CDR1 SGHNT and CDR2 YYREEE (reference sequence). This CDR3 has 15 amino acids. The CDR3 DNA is TGTGCCAGCAGCTTGGCCAAGGGTTCGAATACTGAAGCTTTCTTT. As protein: CASSLAKGSNTEAFF.

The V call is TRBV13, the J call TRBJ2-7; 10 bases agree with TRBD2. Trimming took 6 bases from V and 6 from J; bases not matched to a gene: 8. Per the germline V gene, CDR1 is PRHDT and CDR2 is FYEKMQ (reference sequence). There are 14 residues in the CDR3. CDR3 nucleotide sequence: TGTGCCAGCAGAGCCGGGACTAGCGAAAGCGAGCAGTACTTC. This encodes CASRAGTSESEQYF.

The CDR3 region is CASSLTSGRTDTQYF. DNA for the CDR3: TGCGCCAGCAGCTTGACTAGCGGTCGCACAGATACGCAGTATTTT. The V gene is TRBV5-1, the J gene TRBJ2-3; 8 nucleotides align to TRBD2. The CDR3 extends over 15 amino acids. Trimming at V came to 1 base and at J to 1 base, leaving 2 bases not matched to a gene. Germline assignment: CDR1 SGHRS and CDR2 YFSETQ.

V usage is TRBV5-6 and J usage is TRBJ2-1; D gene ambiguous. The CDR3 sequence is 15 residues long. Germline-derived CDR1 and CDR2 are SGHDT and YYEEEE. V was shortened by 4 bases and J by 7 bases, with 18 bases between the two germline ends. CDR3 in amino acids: CASSPTVWRKNEQFF. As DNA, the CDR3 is TGTGCCAGCAGCCCCACTGTCTGGAGAAAAAATGAGCAGTTCTTC.

CDR3 sequence (DNA): TGTGCCAGCAGTCCAATCTCTGGGGCCAACGTCCTGACTTTC. Translation gives CASSPISGANVLTF. The V call is TRBV27, the J call TRBJ2-6; D is uncertain. The germline gives CDR1 MNHEY, CDR2 SMNVEV (reference sequence). CDR3 length equals 14 residues. The V end was cut by 5 bases, the J end by 0 bases, with 5 bases between. The complete variable domain, with remaining parts taken from reference TRBV27 and TRBJ2-6, reads EAQVTQNPRYLITVTGKKLTVTCSQNMNHEYMSWYRQDPGLGLRQIYYSMNVEVTDKGDVPEGYKVSRKEKRNFPLILESPSPNQTSLYFCASSPISGANVLTFGAGSRLTVL.

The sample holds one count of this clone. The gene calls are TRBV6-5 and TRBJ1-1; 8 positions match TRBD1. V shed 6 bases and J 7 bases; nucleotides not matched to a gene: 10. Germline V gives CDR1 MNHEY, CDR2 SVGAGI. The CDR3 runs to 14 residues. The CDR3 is CASSGQGPLVEAFF. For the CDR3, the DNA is TGTGCCAGCAGCGGACAGGGCCCCCTCGTTGAAGCTTTCTTT.

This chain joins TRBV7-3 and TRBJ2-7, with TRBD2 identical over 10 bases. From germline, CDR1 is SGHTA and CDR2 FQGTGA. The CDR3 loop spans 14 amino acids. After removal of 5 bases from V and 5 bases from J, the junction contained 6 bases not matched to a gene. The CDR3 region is CASSPAGGPDEQYF. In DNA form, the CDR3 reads TGTGCCAGCAGCCCAGCGGGAGGGCCGGACGAGCAGTACTTC. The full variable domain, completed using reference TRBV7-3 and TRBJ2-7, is GAGVSQTPSNKVTEKGKYVELRCDPISGHTALYWYRQSLGQGPEFLIYFQGTGAADDSGLPNDRFFAVRPEGSVSTLKIQRTERGDSAVYLCASSPAGGPDEQYFGPGTRLTVT.

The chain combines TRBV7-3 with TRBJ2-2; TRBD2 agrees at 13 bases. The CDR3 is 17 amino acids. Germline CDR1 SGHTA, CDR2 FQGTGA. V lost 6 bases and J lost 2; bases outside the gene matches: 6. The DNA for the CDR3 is TGTGCCAGCAGTCTCAGGACTAGCGGGAGTAACACCGGGGAGCTGTTTTTT. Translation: CASSLRTSGSNTGELFF.

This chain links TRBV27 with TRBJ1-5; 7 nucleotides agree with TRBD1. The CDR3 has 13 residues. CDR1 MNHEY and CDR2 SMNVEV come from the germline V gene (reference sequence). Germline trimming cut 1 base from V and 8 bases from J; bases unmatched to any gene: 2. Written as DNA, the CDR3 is TGTGCCAGCAGTTTATTTGGGACAGAGCCCCAGCATTTT. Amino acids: CASSLFGTEPQHF.

CDR3 sequence: CASSRRGADTQYF. CDR3 nucleotides: TGTGCCAGCAGTCGCCGCGGGGCAGATACGCAGTATTTT. The V call is TRBV3-1 (or the pseudogene TRBV3-2), the J call TRBJ2-3; the D gene is possibly TRBD2 (6 bases). CDR1 and CDR2 (germline): LGHDT, YNNKEL (reference sequence). The V gene lost 6 bases and the J gene lost 4 bases, with 11 bases spanning the gap. The CDR3 sequence is 13 residues long.

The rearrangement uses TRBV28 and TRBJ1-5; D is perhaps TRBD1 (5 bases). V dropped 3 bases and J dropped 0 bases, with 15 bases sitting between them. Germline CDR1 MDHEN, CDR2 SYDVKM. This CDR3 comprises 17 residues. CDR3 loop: CASSLGPGPHSNQPQHF. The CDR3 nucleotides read TGTGCCAGCAGTTTGGGACCGGGACCCCATAGCAATCAGCCCCAGCATTTT.

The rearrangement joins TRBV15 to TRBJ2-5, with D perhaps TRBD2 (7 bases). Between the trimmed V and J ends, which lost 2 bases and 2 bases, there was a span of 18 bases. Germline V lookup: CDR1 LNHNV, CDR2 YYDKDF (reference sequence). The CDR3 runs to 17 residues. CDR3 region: CATSRYGDRGAQETQYF. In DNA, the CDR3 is TGTGCCACCAGCAGATATGGCGATCGGGGGGCTCAAGAGACCCAGTACTTC.